One sample yielded the 9 T cell receptor beta chains listed below, sequenced in a study of T cells in Graves' hyperthyroidism and ophthalmopathy. RNA transcripts were the template for amplifying TCR beta CDR3 regions. Initially, a first-round RT-PCR of the TCR CDR3 employed the HTBI primer set. TCRdb reanalysed the multiplex PCR reads using MiXCR and keeps one entry per CDR3 protein. This sample has about 840,000 distinct CDR3 sequences, with 38% found just once. The sample comprised blood. The origin of the receptors is a young man with Graves' hyperthyroidism.

V and J are TRBV5-4 and TRBJ2-2, with D perhaps TRBD2 (7 bases). The CDR3 covers 14 residues. Trimming shortened V by 1 base and J by 6 bases, and 10 bases separated the two germline ends. CDR1 is SGHNT and CDR2 is YYREEE in the germline V gene (reference sequence). The CDR3 DNA reads as TGTGCCAGCAGCTTGAGGGGGGGGCCCGGGGAGCTGTTTTTT. Translating it yields CASSLRGGPGELFF.

This clonotype was seen ten or more times. This sequence joins TRBV7-9 and TRBJ1-3; D remains ambiguous. Germline V lookup: CDR1 SEHNR, CDR2 FQNEAQ (reference sequence). CDR3 length equals 11 residues. Trimming removed 7 bases at V and 4 bases at J, with 5 bases between. CDR3 region: CASKGGNTIYF. DNA for the CDR3: TGTGCCAGCAAAGGGGGAAACACCATATATTTT. The variable domain in full, completed from reference TRBV7-9 and TRBJ1-3, reads DTGVSQNPRHKITKRGQNVTFRCDPISEHNRLYWYRQTLGQGPEFLTYFQNEAQLEKSRLLSDRFSAERPKGSFSTLEIQRTEQGDSAMYLCASKGGNTIYFGEGSWLTVV.

This clonotype was seen a few times. Here the CDR3 DNA reads TGTGCCAGCAGCTTATACGTTAGCAATCAGCCCCAGCATTTT. Translated: CASSLYVSNQPQHF. This rearrangement joins TRBV7-2 to TRBJ1-5; D gene uncertain. Germline V gives CDR1 SGHTA, CDR2 FQGNSA. The CDR3 consists of 14 residues. V was clipped by 2 bases and J by 0 bases, with 5 bases between them. Full variable domain (missing parts from reference TRBV7-2 and TRBJ1-5): GAGVSQSPSNKVTEKGKDVELRCDPISGHTALYWYRQSLGQGLEFLIYFQGNSAPDKSGLPSDRFSAERTGGSVSTLTIQRTQQEDSAVYLCASSLYVSNQPQHFGDGTRLSIL.

V is TRBV18 and J is TRBJ1-1; TRBD1 is a possible D gene (5 bases). The CDR3 is 14 amino acids. CDR1 KGHSH and CDR2 LQKENI come from the germline V gene. V lost 3 bases and J 1 base, leaving 9 bases between the germline ends. The CDR3, as DNA: TGTGCCAGCTCACCGACAGCCGCGAACACTGAAGCTTTCTTT. Translated: CASSPTAANTEAFF.

This clonotype was seen repeatedly, ten times or more. This chain connects TRBV7-9 to TRBJ1-1; D unclear. The CDR3 is 15 residues long. V lost 0 bases, J lost 3 bases, and 11 bases lay in between. The V gene's germline CDR1 is SEHNR and CDR2 FQNEAQ (reference sequence). The CDR3 coding sequence is TGTGCCAGCAGCTTAGCGCGGCTGGGCGACACTGAAGCTTTCTTT. Protein sequence: CASSLARLGDTEAFF.

This clonotype was recorded a few times. The junction differs from germline at one of its ends, possibly a read error. The V call is TRBV7-9, the J call TRBJ2-7; unclear D gene. This CDR3 spans 13 amino acids. Germline loops: CDR1 SEHNR, CDR2 FQNEAQ (reference sequence). The CDR3 spells CASRFPGTYEQYF. The CDR3 DNA follows: TGTGCCAGCCGCTTTCCGGGTACCTACGAGCAGTACTTC.

The rearrangement uses TRBV6-6 and TRBJ2-5, with 10 bases identical to TRBD2. Germline CDR1 and CDR2: MNHNY and SVGAGI (reference sequence). This CDR3 region has 15 residues. With V trimmed by 7 bases and J by 1 base, 6 bases remained unmatched. The CDR3 sequence is CASTLAGAAQETQYF. The CDR3 nucleotides are TGTGCCAGCACCCTAGCGGGGGCCGCCCAAGAGACCCAGTACTTC.

This clonotype was counted at least ten times. V usage is TRBV24-1 and J usage is TRBJ2-2; D is uncertain. V was shortened by 5 bases and J by 6 bases, with 15 bases between the two germline ends. Germline CDR1 reads KGHDR; CDR2 reads SFDVKD. CDR3 length: 15 residues. CDR3 region: CATSAADLDAGELFF. CDR3 bases: TGTGCCACCAGTGCCGCCGACCTAGATGCCGGGGAGCTGTTTTTT.

This clonotype showed up just a few times. J is TRBJ2-6 and V is TRBV5-5; TRBD1 might be the D (6 bases). Germline CDR1 is SGHKS and CDR2 is YYEKEE (reference sequence). Trimming stripped 6 bases from V and 2 bases from J, with 15 bases between. The CDR3 totals 16 residues. The CDR3 nucleotides are TGTGCCAGCATTTGGAGTGGGGGCGCTGGGGCCAACGTCCTGACTTTC. Translating gives CASIWSGGAGANVLTF.